The entry below describes one T cell receptor (beta chain). V lost 3 bases to trimming and J lost 8 bases, with 29 bases between them. Germline V gene data show CDR1 as MDHEN and CDR2 as SYDVKM. The CDR3 consists of 19 residues. The sample is drawn from a study of blood T cell repertoires in COVID-19. TCRdb's copy holds only in-frame clones and misses some; the assay was immunoSEQ multiplex PCR. The sample shows about 85,000 clones, around four fifths of them seen only once. This receptor was obtained from a man between 65 and 80 years old with acute or convalescent COVID-19. The sample comprised peripheral blood. V usage is TRBV28 and J usage is TRBJ2-1; D is perhaps TRBD2 (10 bases). CDR3 residues: CASSFPGQGWSGGGDEQFF. For the CDR3, the DNA is TGTGCCAGCAGTTTTCCGGGACAGGGATGGAGCGGGGGGGGTGATGAGCAGTTCTTC.